The TCR beta chain described here comes from a study of regulatory T cells in long-lasting Graves disease. The time point: persistent/refractory GD, antithyroid drugs over 5 years with positive TRAb. PBMCs were the source of the RNA used for TCR sequencing. The CDR3 is 13 amino acids. Unmatched junction bases numbered 8, after V lost 7 bases and J lost 3 bases. Germline values: CDR1 SQVTM, CDR2 ANQGSEA. This clonotype has more than one count but fewer than ten. Antigen unknown. Building of the TCR beta libraries involved iRepertoire HTBI primers and Arm-PCR of CDR3 regions. TCRdb reanalysed the multiplex PCR reads using MiXCR and keeps one entry per CDR3 protein. This table has roughly 400,000 distinct CDR3 sequences, roughly 20% appearing once. Findings and limits, study-wide: Lower TCR diversity was seen in persistent Graves' patients than in newly diagnosed ones.

The starting material was peripheral blood mononuclear cells (PBMCs), obtained when the disease was refractory, from a patient treated with antithyroid drugs. The chain uses TRBV29-1 and TRBJ1-1; 7 bases align to TRBD1. This clonotype originated in a female donor with Graves disease. Here the CDR3 DNA reads TGCAGCGCCCTACCTCAGGGGGACACTGAAGCTTTCTTT. It yields the protein CSALPQGDTEAFF. Looking up the rest from reference TRBV29-1 and TRBJ1-1 gives the full variable domain: SAVISQKPSRDICQRGTSLTIQCQVDSQVTMMFWYRQQPGQSLTLIATANQGSEATYESGFVIDKFPISRPNLTFSTLTVSNMSPEDSSIYLCSALPQGDTEAFFGQGTRLTVV.